Listed below are T cell receptor beta chains from one sample, sequenced in a study of cytomegalovirus exposure and HLA in healthy donors. TCRdb's table, derived via immunoSEQ multiplex PCR, lists solely in-frame clones and lacks some. The table records about 150,000 clones, nearly 70% of them present only once. Sequencing was carried out using PBMCs. These receptors were obtained from a man aged 25-45 years in good health and CMV-seropositive. The CDR3 runs from the conserved cysteine through the conserved F or W. Each record gives: D gene, V gene, J gene, clone size, CDR3 DNA, CDR3 protein. A D gene is named only where the DNA matches it firmly. Size values are once, few and many counts, or a class for expanded clones, and some rows have none.

NA	TRBV5-4	TRBJ1-3	NA	TGTGCCAGCAGCTTGGTGGGGGGTGACACCATATATTTT	CASSLVGGDTIYF
NA	TRBV11-1	TRBJ1-1	NA	TGTGCCAGCAGCCGAATCAGGAGGGGTAGGAACACTGAAGCTTTCTTT	CASSRIRRGRNTEAFF
NA	TRBV19	TRBJ1-5	NA	TGTGCCAGTAGTGAGGTAGCGGATAGCAATCAGCCCCAGCATTTT	CASSEVADSNQPQHF
TRBD1	TRBV5-4	TRBJ2-7	NA	TGTGCCAGCAGCCCGGGACAGGGGGCCCACGAGCAGTACTTC	CASSPGQGAHEQYF
TRBD1	TRBV2	TRBJ1-6	NA	TGTGCCAGCTCCGGGACAGGGGGTAATTCACCCCTCCACTTT	CASSGTGGNSPLHF
NA	TRBV28	TRBJ2-7	NA	TGTGCCAGCAGTTTATGGATTATGGGGCAGGGCGAGCAGTACTTC	CASSLWIMGQGEQYF
NA	TRBV19	TRBJ2-2	few	TGTGCCAGTATAGGGGTTAGGGGCGAGTGGGTCGGGGAGCTGTTTTTT	CASIGVRGEWVGELFF
NA	TRBV28	TRBJ1-2	NA	TGTGCCAGCACCGCGGGGAACTATGGCTACACCTTC	CASTAGNYGYTF
NA	TRBV9	TRBJ2-1	NA	TGTGCCAGCAGCGTAGGGGGGGACAATGAGCAGTTCTTC	CASSVGGDNEQFF
NA	TRBV11-2	TRBJ1-5	NA	TGTGCCAGCAGCTTAAACAGGGGCAATCAGCCCCAGCATTTT	CASSLNRGNQPQHF
NA	TRBV28	TRBJ2-7	NA	TGTGCCAGCAGTTTATGGATCCGAGGGCACACCTACGAGCAGTACTTC	CASSLWIRGHTYEQYF
TRBD2	TRBV5-4	TRBJ2-7	NA	TGTGCCAGCAGCTTCGGGAGGACCTACGAGCAGTACTTC	CASSFGRTYEQYF
TRBD1	TRBV30	TRBJ1-4	few	TGTGCCTGGAGTCAGGGACAGGGGACTGAAAAACTGTTTTTT	CAWSQGQGTEKLFF
NA	TRBV28	TRBJ1-2	NA	TGTGCCAGCAACCCGGGGTTTTATGGCTACACCTTC	CASNPGFYGYTF
TRBD2	TRBV7-8	TRBJ2-3	few	TGTGCCAGCAGCTTAGGAGCGGGGGGGGGCACAGATACGCAGTATTTT	CASSLGAGGGTDTQYF
NA	TRBV7-2	TRBJ1-4	NA	TGTGCCAGCAGCTTAGGGCCCAAACTGTTTTTT	CASSLGPKLFF
NA	TRBV28	TRBJ1-5	NA	TGTGCCAGCAGCCCGCTCGCAGGAGGGGGGGAGCCCCAGCATTTT	CASSPLAGGGEPQHF
NA	TRBV19	TRBJ1-1	NA	TGTGCCAGTAGCGCCAGTAAGAACACTGAAGCTTTCTTT	CASSASKNTEAFF
TRBD1	TRBV6-5	TRBJ1-4	NA	TGTGCCAGCAGTGGGACAGGGACCTATGAAAAACTGTTTTTT	CASSGTGTYEKLFF
TRBD1	TRBV18	TRBJ2-5	NA	TGTGCCAGCTCACCCAACTTACAGGGGGAAGGGGAGACCCAGTACTTC	CASSPNLQGEGETQYF
NA	TRBV20-1	TRBJ2-3	NA	TGCAGTGCTCCCTATTGGGATACGCAGTATTTT	CSAPYWDTQYF
NA	TRBV5-1	TRBJ2-3	NA	TGCGCCAGCAGCTTGGAATCACAGGCTTCGCAGTATTTT	CASSLESQASQYF
NA	TRBV6-6	TRBJ2-1	NA	TGTGCCAGCAGTTATATGGTCGGGGTTTCCTACAATGAGCAGTTCTTC	CASSYMVGVSYNEQFF
TRBD2	TRBV10-1	TRBJ2-2	NA	TGCGCCAGCAGTGAGTCGGGACTAGCGGAGACCACCGGGGAGCTGTTTTTT	CASSESGLAETTGELFF